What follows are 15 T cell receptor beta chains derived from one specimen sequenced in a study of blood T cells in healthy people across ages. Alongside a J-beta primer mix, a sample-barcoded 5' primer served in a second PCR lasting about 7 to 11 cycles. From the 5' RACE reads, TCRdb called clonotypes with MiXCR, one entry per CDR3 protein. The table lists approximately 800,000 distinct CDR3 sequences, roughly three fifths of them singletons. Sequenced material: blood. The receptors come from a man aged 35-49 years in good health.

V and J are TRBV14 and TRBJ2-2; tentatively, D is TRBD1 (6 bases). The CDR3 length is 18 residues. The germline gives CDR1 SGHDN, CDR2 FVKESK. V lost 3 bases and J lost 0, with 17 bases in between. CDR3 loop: CASSHSSGTIANTGELFF. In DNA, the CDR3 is TGTGCCAGCAGCCACTCTAGTGGGACAATCGCGAACACCGGGGAGCTGTTTTTT.

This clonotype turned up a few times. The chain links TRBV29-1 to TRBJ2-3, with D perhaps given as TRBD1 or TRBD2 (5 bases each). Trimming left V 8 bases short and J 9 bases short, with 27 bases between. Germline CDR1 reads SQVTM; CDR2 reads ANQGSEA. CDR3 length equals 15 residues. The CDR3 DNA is TGCAGCTTGGGACGCCGGGACCTTCGGCATGACACGCAGTATTTT. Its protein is CSLGRRDLRHDTQYF.

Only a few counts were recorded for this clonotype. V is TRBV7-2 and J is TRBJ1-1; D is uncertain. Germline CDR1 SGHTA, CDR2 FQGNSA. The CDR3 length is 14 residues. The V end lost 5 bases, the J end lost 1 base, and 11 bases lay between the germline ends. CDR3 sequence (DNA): TGTGCCAGCAGCCCCCGCGCCGGGAACACTGAAGCTTTCTTT. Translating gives CASSPRAGNTEAFF.

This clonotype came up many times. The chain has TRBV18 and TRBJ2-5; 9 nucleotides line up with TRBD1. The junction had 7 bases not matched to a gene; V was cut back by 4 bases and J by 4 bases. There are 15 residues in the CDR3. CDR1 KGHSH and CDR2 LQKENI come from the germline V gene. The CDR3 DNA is TGTGCCAGCTCACAGAGGGACAGGGTGACAGAGACCCAGTACTTC. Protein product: CASSQRDRVTETQYF. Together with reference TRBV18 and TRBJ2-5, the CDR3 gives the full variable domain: NAGVMQNPRHLVRRRGQEARLRCSPMKGHSHVYWYRQLPEEGLKFMVYLQKENIIDESGMPKERFSAEFPKEGPSILRIQQVVRGDSAAYFCASSQRDRVTETQYFGPGTRLLVL.

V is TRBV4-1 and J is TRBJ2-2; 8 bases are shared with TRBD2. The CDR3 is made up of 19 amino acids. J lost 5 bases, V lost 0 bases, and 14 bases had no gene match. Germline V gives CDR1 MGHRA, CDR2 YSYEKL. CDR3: CASSQEKGAGENRTGELFF. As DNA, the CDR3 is TGCGCCAGCAGCCAAGAGAAAGGAGCGGGAGAAAATCGGACCGGGGAGCTGTTTTTT.

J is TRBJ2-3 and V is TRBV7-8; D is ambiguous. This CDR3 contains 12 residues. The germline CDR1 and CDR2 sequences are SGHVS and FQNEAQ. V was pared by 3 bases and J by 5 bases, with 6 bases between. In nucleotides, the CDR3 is TGTGCCAGCAGCTTTATAGAAGATACGCAGTATTTT. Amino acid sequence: CASSFIEDTQYF.

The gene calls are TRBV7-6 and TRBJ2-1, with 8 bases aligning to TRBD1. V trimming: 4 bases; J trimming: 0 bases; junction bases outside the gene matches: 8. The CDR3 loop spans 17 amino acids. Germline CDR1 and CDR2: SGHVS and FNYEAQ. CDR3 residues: CASSSIDRGSSYNEQFF. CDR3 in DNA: TGTGCCAGCAGCTCCATTGACAGGGGAAGCTCCTACAATGAGCAGTTCTTC.

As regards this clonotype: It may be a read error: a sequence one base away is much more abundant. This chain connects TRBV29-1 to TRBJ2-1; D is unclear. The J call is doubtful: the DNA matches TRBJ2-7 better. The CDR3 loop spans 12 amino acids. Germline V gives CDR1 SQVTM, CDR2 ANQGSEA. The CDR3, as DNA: TGCAGCGTTGCGAAGGTCTACAATGAGCAGTACTTC. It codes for CSVAKVYNEQYF.

This CDR3 reads CAISARSGTGRNNEQFF. As DNA, the CDR3 is TGTGCCATCAGTGCACGGTCCGGGACAGGCAGAAACAATGAGCAGTTCTTC. The rearrangement uses TRBV10-3 and TRBJ2-1; 8 bases match TRBD1. Germline V gene sequence: CDR1 ENHRY, CDR2 SYGVKD. Trimming at V came to 4 bases and at J to 5 bases, leaving 13 bases not matched to a gene. There are 17 residues in the CDR3.

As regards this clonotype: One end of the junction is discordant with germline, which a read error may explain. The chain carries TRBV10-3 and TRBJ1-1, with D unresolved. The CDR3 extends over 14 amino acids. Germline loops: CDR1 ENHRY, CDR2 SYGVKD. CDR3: CAIRIQTENTGAFF. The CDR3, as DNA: TGTGCCATCAGGATTCAGACGGAAAACACTGGAGCTTTCTTT.

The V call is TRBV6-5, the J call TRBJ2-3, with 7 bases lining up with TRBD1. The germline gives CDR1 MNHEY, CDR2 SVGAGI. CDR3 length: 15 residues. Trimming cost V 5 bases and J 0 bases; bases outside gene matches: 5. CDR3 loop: CASSKQGTSTDTQYF. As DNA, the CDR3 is TGTGCCAGCAGTAAACAGGGGACAAGCACAGATACGCAGTATTTT.

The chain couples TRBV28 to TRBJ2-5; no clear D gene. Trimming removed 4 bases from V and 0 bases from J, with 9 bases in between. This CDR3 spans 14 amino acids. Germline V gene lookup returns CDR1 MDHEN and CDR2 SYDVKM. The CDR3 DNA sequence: TGTGCCAGCAGTTCCCTCCTAGACCAAGAGACCCAGTACTTC. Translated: CASSSLLDQETQYF.

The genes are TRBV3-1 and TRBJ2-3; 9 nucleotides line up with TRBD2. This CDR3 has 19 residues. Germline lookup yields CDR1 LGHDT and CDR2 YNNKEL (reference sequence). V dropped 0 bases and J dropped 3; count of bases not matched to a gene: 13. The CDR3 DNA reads TGTGCCAGCAGCCAAGAAAATTGCGGGAGGGCCCCGGCTACAGATACGCAGTATTTT. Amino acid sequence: CASSQENCGRAPATDTQYF.

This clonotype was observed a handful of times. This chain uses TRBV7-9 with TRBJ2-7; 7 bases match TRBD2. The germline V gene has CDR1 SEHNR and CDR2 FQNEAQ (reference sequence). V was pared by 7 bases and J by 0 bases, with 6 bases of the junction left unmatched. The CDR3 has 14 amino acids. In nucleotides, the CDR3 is TGTGCCAGCATCGGGGAGGGAAGCTCCTACGAGCAGTACTTC. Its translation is CASIGEGSSYEQYF.

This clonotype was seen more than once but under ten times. CDR3 sequence reads: CASSLQSTTGSYNEQFF. Written as DNA, the CDR3 is TGCGCCAGCAGCTTACAGTCCACAACTGGGTCCTACAATGAGCAGTTCTTC. The gene calls are TRBV5-1 and TRBJ2-1; no definite D call. Trimming cost V 2 bases and J 1 base, with 16 bases left between them. The CDR3 length is 17 residues. The germline V gene has CDR1 SGHRS and CDR2 YFSETQ. Combining the CDR3 with reference TRBV5-1 and TRBJ2-1 gives the whole variable domain KAGVTQTPRYLIKTRGQQVTLSCSPISGHRSVSWYQQTPGQGLQFLFEYFSETQRNKGNFPGRFSGRQFSNSRSEMNVSTLELGDSALYLCASSLQSTTGSYNEQFFGPGTRLTVL.